Following are 28 T cell receptor beta chains from one sample sequenced in a study of Graves' ophthalmopathy and Graves' hyperthyroidism. For repertoire sequencing, the TCR beta CDR3 regions were amplified from RNA transcripts. RT-PCR with HTBI primers came first, then second-round multiplex PCR. TCRdb re-called the multiplex PCR reads with MiXCR, one entry per CDR3 protein. The sample has about 740,000 distinct CDR3 sequences; approximately 40% are singletons. The sequencing input was peripheral blood. These receptor sequences come from an adult man with Graves' ophthalmopathy.

On this clonotype itself: A read error is possible here, since a much larger clone lies one base away. This chain joins TRBV20-1 and TRBJ1-5; D is uncertain. CDR1 DFQATT and CDR2 SNEGSKA come from the germline V gene (reference sequence). V lost 6 bases and J 9 bases, leaving 18 bases between the germline ends. The CDR3 has 13 residues. CDR3 sequence (DNA): TGCAGTGCACCCGTGCGGACCGATCGGCCCCAGCATTTT. Residues: CSAPVRTDRPQHF.

The gene calls are TRBV10-3 and TRBJ2-3, with D tentatively TRBD2 (5 bases). Deletions cut 0 bases from V and 2 bases from J, with 12 bases between. CDR1 is ENHRY and CDR2 is SYGVKD in the germline V gene. The CDR3 consists of 16 residues. This chain's CDR3 is CAISESSGRATDTQYF. CDR3 DNA: TGTGCCATCAGTGAGTCCTCCGGGCGGGCCACAGATACGCAGTATTTT.

V usage is TRBV7-8 and J usage is TRBJ2-5; D remains ambiguous. Germline V lookup: CDR1 SGHVS, CDR2 FQNEAQ. V was pared by 8 bases and J by 4 bases, with 17 bases between. CDR3 length: 14 residues. CDR3 bases: TGTGCCAGCTCCCGAATGGGTTTAACAGAGACCCAGTACTTC. Its translation is CASSRMGLTETQYF.

Remarks on this clonotype: A much bigger clone sits one base away, suggesting this may be a read error. The chain joins TRBV10-2 to TRBJ2-5, with 10 positions matching TRBD2. The CDR3 runs to 15 residues. Germline values: CDR1 WSHSY, CDR2 SAAADI. CDR3 sequence (DNA): TGCGCCAGCGGTGAGTCTAGCGGGGGAGGGGAGACCCAGTACTTC. It translates to CASGESSGGGETQYF.

This sequence joins TRBV29-1 and TRBJ2-7; TRBD1 aligns across 8 bases. V lost 4 bases, J lost 3 bases, and 8 bases stayed unmatched. Germline assignment: CDR1 SQVTM and CDR2 ANQGSEA. The CDR3 covers 14 residues. CDR3 bases: TGCAGCGTTGGCGGACAGGGTGAATTCTACGAGCAGTACTTC. Its translation is CSVGGQGEFYEQYF.

J is TRBJ1-2 and V is TRBV10-3; no clear D. The CDR3 consists of 13 residues. Between the trimmed V and J ends, which lost 11 bases and 2 bases, there was a span of 15 bases. Germline-derived CDR1 and CDR2 are ENHRY and SYGVKD. The CDR3 DNA is TGTGCCGGCAGTGAACTACGGAACTATGGCTACACCTTC. The encoded protein is CAGSELRNYGYTF.

This chain uses TRBV20-1 with TRBJ2-5, with 10 bases fitting TRBD2. J lost 10 bases, V lost 3 bases, and 5 bases had no gene match. Germline V lookup: CDR1 DFQATT, CDR2 SNEGSKA (reference sequence). The CDR3 spans 12 residues. For the CDR3, the DNA is TGCAGTGCTAGTGTGGCTAGCGGGAGCCAGTACTTC. Its protein is CSASVASGSQYF.

V is TRBV7-9 and J is TRBJ1-3, with D tentatively TRBD1 (5 bases). CDR1 is SEHNR, CDR2 FQNEAQ, per germline (reference sequence). V dropped 5 bases and J dropped 0 bases, with 14 bases sitting between them. The CDR3 contains 16 residues. This CDR3 reads CASSAGPSSSGNTIYF. The CDR3 DNA sequence: TGTGCCAGCAGCGCAGGGCCATCGTCCTCTGGAAACACCATATATTTT.

This clonotype was counted only a few times. A single base separates this from a much larger clone, so it may be a read error. CDR3 DNA: TGTGCCAGCAGTTGGTACGGCTACGAGCAGTACTTC. Residues: CASSWYGYEQYF. This chain links TRBV2 with TRBJ2-7; D is ambiguous. The CDR3 totals 12 residues. The germline V gene encodes CDR1 SNHLY and CDR2 FYNNEI. Trimming stripped 5 bases from V and 3 bases from J, with 8 bases between.

The sample holds many counts of this clonotype. The rearrangement links TRBV2 to TRBJ2-5; D perhaps matches TRBD1 (5 bases). This CDR3 is 16 amino acids long. The V and J ends lost 6 bases and 3 bases respectively, with 20 bases between them. Per the germline V gene, CDR1 is SNHLY and CDR2 is FYNNEI. CDR3 residues: CASSVLSAGQKETQYF. The DNA for the CDR3 is TGTGCCAGCAGCGTCCTTTCGGCAGGGCAGAAAGAGACCCAGTACTTC.

Comments on this clonotype: Compared with germline, one end of the junction differs, possibly owing to a read error. The rearrangement links TRBV10-3 to TRBJ2-2, with D perhaps matching TRBD2 (5 bases). The CDR3 length is 15 residues. The germline V gene encodes CDR1 ENHRY and CDR2 SYGVKD. The CDR3 DNA sequence: TGTGCCATCAGTGAGTCGACCAGTTACACCGGGGAGCCGTTTTTT. Amino acid sequence: CAISESTSYTGEPFF.

This rearrangement joins TRBV20-1 to TRBJ1-1, with 9 bases fitting TRBD1. The CDR3 has 14 residues. V lost 6 bases to trimming and J lost 0 bases; unmatched junction nucleotides: 5. The germline gives CDR1 DFQATT, CDR2 SNEGSKA (reference sequence). This CDR3 reads CSAGTGFMNTEAFF. The CDR3 DNA sequence: TGCAGTGCGGGGACAGGGTTCATGAACACTGAAGCTTTCTTT.

Details on this clonotype: This could be a read error, since a much larger clone is one nucleotide away. The V gene is TRBV25-1, the J gene TRBJ1-1; 7 positions agree with TRBD1. Germline values: CDR1 MGHDK, CDR2 SYGVNS. The CDR3 is made up of 14 amino acids. DNA for the CDR3: TGTGTCAGCAGCCCAACGACAGGGAGCACTGAAGCTTTCTTT. Its translation: CVSSPTTGSTEAFF.

The rearrangement links TRBV24-1 to TRBJ1-5; D is uncertain. This CDR3 contains 13 residues. V gave up 11 bases and J gave up 4 bases, with 14 bases separating them. Germline CDR1 and CDR2: KGHDR and SFDVKD. CDR3 DNA sequence: TGTGCCAGCAGCGAGACACATAATCAGCCCCAGCATTTT. It codes for CASSETHNQPQHF.

This clonotype was seen only a few times. V is TRBV20-1 and J is TRBJ1-5; 8 bases fit TRBD1. The CDR3 sequence is 14 residues long. CDR1 is DFQATT, CDR2 SNEGSKA, per germline (reference sequence). V was pared by 6 bases and J by 7 bases, with 11 bases of the junction left unmatched. The DNA for the CDR3 is TGCAGTGCCCGGAGGCAGACAGGGGTCCAGCCCCAGCATTTT. Residues: CSARRQTGVQPQHF.

The CDR3: CSTTGTVTEAFF. The CDR3 DNA follows: TGCAGTACCACCGGGACGGTGACTGAAGCTTTCTTT. The V call is TRBV20-1, the J call TRBJ1-1, with D perhaps matching TRBD1 (5 bases). V lost 8 bases to trimming and J lost 5 bases, with 15 bases between them. Germline CDR1 is DFQATT and CDR2 is SNEGSKA (reference sequence). CDR3 length equals 12 residues.

This clonotype was picked up many times. V is TRBV2 and J is TRBJ1-2; tentative D call: TRBD1 (5 bases). Per germline, CDR1 SNHLY and CDR2 FYNNEI. The CDR3 runs 14 residues. Trimming pared 5 bases from V and 4 bases from J, leaving 14 bases between. The CDR3 here is CASSPGPKSYGYTF. CDR3 DNA sequence: TGTGCCAGCAGTCCGGGACCCAAGAGCTATGGCTACACCTTC.

As regards this clonotype: This may come from a read error, since a much larger clone is one base off. V and J are TRBV2 and TRBJ1-6; weak D call: TRBD1 (5 bases). Germline lookup yields CDR1 SNHLY and CDR2 FYNNEI. The V end lost 6 bases, the J end lost 0 bases, and 12 bases lay between the germline ends. The CDR3 sequence is 16 residues long. CDR3 nucleotides: TGTGCCAGCAGATCACACAGGAGCTCCTATAATTCACCCCTCCACTTT. Amino acid sequence: CASRSHRSSYNSPLHF.

A few counts support this clonotype. J is TRBJ1-2 and V is TRBV7-2; a possible D gene is TRBD1 (6 bases). V was pared by 1 base and J by 8 bases, with 14 bases between. This CDR3 contains 14 residues. Germline CDR1 and CDR2: SGHTA and FQGNSA. The CDR3 coding sequence is TGTGCCAGCAGCTTAGGGGAGGACAGAGGCGGCTACACCTTC. This codes for CASSLGEDRGGYTF.

V and J are TRBV29-1 and TRBJ1-5, with D possibly being TRBD1 (5 bases). The germline V gene encodes CDR1 SQVTM and CDR2 ANQGSEA. The CDR3 loop spans 14 amino acids. V was trimmed by 6 bases and J by 1 base, leaving 13 bases between them. The CDR3 is CSVAGAVSNQPQHF. The CDR3 bases are TGCAGCGTGGCCGGGGCAGTCAGCAATCAGCCCCAGCATTTT.

Only a few counts were recorded for this clonotype. The V and J genes are TRBV9 and TRBJ2-2; no firm D call. The CDR3 is 12 amino acids. V was cut by 3 bases and J by 3 bases, with 3 bases left in between. Germline assignment: CDR1 SGDLS and CDR2 YYNGEE. CDR3 sequence: CASSEHTGELFF. For the CDR3, the DNA is TGTGCCAGCAGCGAGCACACCGGGGAGCTGTTTTTT.

The V call is TRBV24-1, the J call TRBJ1-5; TRBD1 matches at 9 bases. CDR1 KGHDR and CDR2 SFDVKD come from the germline V gene. The CDR3 covers 15 residues. V shed 7 bases, J shed 11 bases, and the junction held 14 bases outside the gene matches. The CDR3 nucleotides are TGTGCCACCAGCTCCACCGGGACAGGGCCCGCATCCCAGCATTTT. It specifies CATSSTGTGPASQHF.

The chain combines TRBV20-1 with TRBJ1-2; 10 nucleotides agree with TRBD1. The CDR3 runs 14 residues. Germline CDR1 reads DFQATT; CDR2 reads SNEGSKA (reference sequence). V lost 1 base, J lost 8 bases, and 7 bases stayed unmatched. Written as DNA, the CDR3 is TGCAGTGCTAGAGGGACAGGGGGAAGGAGCGGCTACACCTTC. This gives the protein CSARGTGGRSGYTF.

Remarks on this clonotype: This may stem from a read error, because a much larger clone lies one nucleotide away. The genes are TRBV25-1 and TRBJ2-7; 8 nucleotides match TRBD2. CDR1 MGHDK and CDR2 SYGVNS come from the germline V gene. The length of the CDR3 is 16 residues. The CDR3 is CASSLGSGIVSYGQYF. CDR3 nucleotides: TGTGCCAGCAGCTTGGGTAGCGGGATCGTGTCCTACGGGCAGTACTTC.

The sample holds many counts of this clonotype. The rearrangement joins TRBV29-1 to TRBJ2-7, with 9 positions matching TRBD2. Germline values: CDR1 SQVTM, CDR2 ANQGSEA. With 0 bases clipped from V and 3 bases from J, the junction kept 3 bases outside the gene matches. The CDR3 sequence is 14 residues long. In nucleotides, the CDR3 is TGCAGCGTTGAAGATCCAGCGGGAGGCTACGAGCAGTACTTC. The encoded protein is CSVEDPAGGYEQYF.

V usage is TRBV6-1 and J usage is TRBJ1-1, with unresolved D. The CDR3 is 14 residues long. Trimming shortened V by 5 bases and J by 1 base, and 11 bases separated the two germline ends. Germline V gene lookup returns CDR1 MNHNS and CDR2 SASEGT. CDR3 DNA sequence: TGTGCCAGCAGTTATCATACGAGGAACACTGAAGCTTTCTTT. It specifies CASSYHTRNTEAFF.

The rearrangement joins TRBV29-1 to TRBJ2-1; D remains unclear. Looked up from germline, CDR1 is SQVTM and CDR2 is ANQGSEA. The CDR3 is 12 amino acids. V gave up 2 bases and J gave up 10 bases, with 12 bases separating them. The CDR3 nucleotides read TGCAGCGTTGAAACCAGGTTGGACGAGCAGTTCTTC. It specifies CSVETRLDEQFF.

This clonotype was detected ten times or more. The chain recombines TRBV14 with TRBJ1-2; 7 bases map to TRBD1. The CDR3 length is 13 residues. Unmatched junction bases numbered 4, after V lost 4 bases and J lost 5 bases. Germline CDR1 and CDR2: SGHDN and FVKESK. The CDR3 loop is CASSPNRGYGYTF. The DNA of the CDR3 is TGTGCCAGCAGCCCTAACAGGGGATATGGCTACACCTTC.